Below, 9 T cell receptor beta chains from the same sample are listed, as sequenced in a study of T-cell memory formation after mild COVID-19. TCRdb used MiXCR to reprocess the 5' RACE reads, holding one entry per CDR3 protein. Here the sample spans around 300,000 distinct CDR3 sequences, 12% to 15% being singletons. Sequencing input: PBMCs or a T cell subset sorted from them (not recorded which). The receptors here all came from a man between 18 and 29 years old who had mild COVID-19 (a few samples of this study predate the infection). Cell type and time point are not known.

There are a few counts of this clonotype. The chain combines TRBV11-2 with TRBJ2-5, with TRBD2 as a possible D gene (5 bases). Between the trimmed V and J ends, which lost 8 bases and 5 bases, there was a span of 15 bases. Germline CDR1 and CDR2: SGHAT and FQNNGV. The CDR3 length is 13 residues. CDR3 residues: CASGSGSLETQYF. CDR3 sequence (DNA): TGTGCCAGCGGGTCGGGGAGTTTGGAGACCCAGTACTTC.

The sample holds a few counts of this clonotype. The chain carries TRBV5-1 and TRBJ2-5, with 7 positions matching TRBD1. The V gene's germline CDR1 is SGHRS and CDR2 YFSETQ. The V and J ends lost 0 bases and 5 bases, in that order; junction bases with no gene match: 4. The length of the CDR3 is 14 residues. In DNA form, the CDR3 reads TGCGCCAGCAGCTTGGGAGGGGGCGCGGAGACCCAGTACTTC. Its translation: CASSLGGGAETQYF.

V and J are TRBV5-1 and TRBJ2-7; unclear D gene. The CDR3 is 15 residues long. V gave up 0 bases and J gave up 0 bases, with 10 bases separating them. Germline V lookup: CDR1 SGHRS, CDR2 YFSETQ. The CDR3 bases are TGCGCCAGCAGCTTGGCGGAGACGGGCTCCTACGAGCAGTACTTC. This encodes CASSLAETGSYEQYF.

Comments on this clonotype: One end of the junction varies from germline; a read error may be responsible. The chain links TRBV2 to TRBJ1-6; unclear D gene. The CDR3 is 15 residues long. Germline lookup yields CDR1 SNHLY and CDR2 FYNNEI. The CDR3 nucleotides read TGTGCCAGCAGGTCCTTCTACTCCGATAATTCACCCCTCCACTTT. Encoded protein: CASRSFYSDNSPLHF.

The gene calls are TRBV7-2 and TRBJ1-2, with 7 bases aligning to TRBD1. This CDR3 is built from 15 residues. The V gene end was trimmed by 4 bases and the J gene end by 5 bases; junction bases not matched to a gene: 10. Germline lookup yields CDR1 SGHTA and CDR2 FQGNSA. The CDR3 nucleotides read TGTGCCAGCAGCTCTACCAGGGGGGATTCATATGGCTACACCTTC. Residues: CASSSTRGDSYGYTF.

This clonotype was seen a handful of times. The J gene is TRBJ2-5, the V gene TRBV6-2 or TRBV6-3, with D unresolved. The V end lost 0 bases, the J end lost 2 bases, and 7 bases lay between the germline ends. CDR1 MNHEY and CDR2 SVGEGT come from the germline V gene. This CDR3 has 14 residues. CDR3 protein: CASSYSPLQETQYF. Here the CDR3 DNA reads TGTGCCAGCAGTTACTCACCTTTACAAGAGACCCAGTACTTC.

This clonotype was picked up a small number of times. The V call is TRBV2, the J call TRBJ2-7, with D possibly being TRBD1 or TRBD2 (5 bases each). V was shortened by 8 bases and J by 0 bases, with 11 bases between the two germline ends. CDR1 SNHLY and CDR2 FYNNEI come from the germline V gene. There are 13 residues in the CDR3. CDR3 protein: CASLEGSSYEQYV. DNA of the CDR3: TGTGCCAGCTTAGAGGGGAGCTCCTACGAGCAGTACGTC.

At least ten counts were recorded for this clonotype. The chain recombines TRBV29-1 with TRBJ2-5; TRBD2 might be the D (7 bases). This CDR3 comprises 13 residues. In germline, CDR1 is SQVTM, CDR2 ANQGSEA. Between the trimmed V and J ends, which lost 7 bases and 3 bases, there was a span of 15 bases. The CDR3 DNA sequence: TGCAGCGCTGTGACAGGACTAGAAGAGACCCAGTACTTC. Amino acids: CSAVTGLEETQYF.

V and J are TRBV4-3 and TRBJ1-3; no firm D call. Trimming cost V 0 bases and J 0 bases, with 12 bases left between them. This CDR3 contains 17 residues. The germline V gene encodes CDR1 LGHNA and CDR2 YSLEER. Here the CDR3 DNA reads TGCGCCAGCAGCCAAGACGACGGCCCCAACTCTGGAAACACCATATATTTT. This codes for CASSQDDGPNSGNTIYF.